This T cell receptor (beta chain) was retrieved from a study of CD8+CD57+ T cells in acquired aplastic anemia. This clonotype was seen just once. The V and J ends lost 6 bases and 4 bases, in that order; junction bases with no gene match: 11. Germline loops: CDR1 SGHVS, CDR2 FQNEAQ. This CDR3 is built from 17 residues. CDR3 and TCR beta VDJ profiling relied on genomic DNA as the template. TCRdb redid the calling of the reads with MiXCR, one entry per CDR3 protein. The sample includes 400,000 to 450,000 distinct CDR3 sequences, about two thirds of them seen just once. The receptor was isolated from a human donor in good health, serving as a control. Sequencing was carried out using sorted CD4+, CD8+, or CD8+CD57+ T cells (not recorded which) from PBMCs. The chain employs TRBV7-8 and TRBJ2-1; 11 bases are shared with TRBD2. The chain's CDR3 is CASRPRTLAGGYNEQFF. The CDR3 coding sequence is TGTGCCAGCAGGCCAAGGACCCTAGCGGGGGGTTACAATGAGCAGTTCTTC.